This T cell receptor (beta chain) was recovered during a study of cytomegalovirus exposure and HLA in healthy donors. At the level of the study: Among about 400 genotyped donors, approximately 80% fell in the Caucasian-associated ancestry cluster. General observations from the study: In vitro, a few CMV-associated chains proved specific for CMV antigens.

As for the donors, each was a healthy bone marrow donor. CDR1 is SEHNR, CDR2 FQNEAQ, per germline (reference sequence). The CDR3 extends over 14 amino acids. V lost 5 bases and J lost 3, with 11 bases in between. As concerns this clone: Its antigen remains unidentified.

Primers for the PCR totalled 60 Vbeta and 13 Jbeta. Using immunoSEQ multiplex PCR, the repertoire was profiled, and TCRdb retains in-frame clones only, with some absent. Of roughly 150,000 clones listed, 80% were seen once; the top ten hold around 2.2%. This receptor was taken from a young man in good health and CMV-seronegative. The chain joins TRBV7-9 to TRBJ1-5; tentative D call: TRBD1 (5 bases). The sample taken for sequencing was PBMCs. This chain's CDR3 is CASSLGGYNQPQHF. CDR3 nucleotide sequence: TGTGCCAGCAGCCTCGGGGGGTACAATCAGCCCCAGCATTTT.